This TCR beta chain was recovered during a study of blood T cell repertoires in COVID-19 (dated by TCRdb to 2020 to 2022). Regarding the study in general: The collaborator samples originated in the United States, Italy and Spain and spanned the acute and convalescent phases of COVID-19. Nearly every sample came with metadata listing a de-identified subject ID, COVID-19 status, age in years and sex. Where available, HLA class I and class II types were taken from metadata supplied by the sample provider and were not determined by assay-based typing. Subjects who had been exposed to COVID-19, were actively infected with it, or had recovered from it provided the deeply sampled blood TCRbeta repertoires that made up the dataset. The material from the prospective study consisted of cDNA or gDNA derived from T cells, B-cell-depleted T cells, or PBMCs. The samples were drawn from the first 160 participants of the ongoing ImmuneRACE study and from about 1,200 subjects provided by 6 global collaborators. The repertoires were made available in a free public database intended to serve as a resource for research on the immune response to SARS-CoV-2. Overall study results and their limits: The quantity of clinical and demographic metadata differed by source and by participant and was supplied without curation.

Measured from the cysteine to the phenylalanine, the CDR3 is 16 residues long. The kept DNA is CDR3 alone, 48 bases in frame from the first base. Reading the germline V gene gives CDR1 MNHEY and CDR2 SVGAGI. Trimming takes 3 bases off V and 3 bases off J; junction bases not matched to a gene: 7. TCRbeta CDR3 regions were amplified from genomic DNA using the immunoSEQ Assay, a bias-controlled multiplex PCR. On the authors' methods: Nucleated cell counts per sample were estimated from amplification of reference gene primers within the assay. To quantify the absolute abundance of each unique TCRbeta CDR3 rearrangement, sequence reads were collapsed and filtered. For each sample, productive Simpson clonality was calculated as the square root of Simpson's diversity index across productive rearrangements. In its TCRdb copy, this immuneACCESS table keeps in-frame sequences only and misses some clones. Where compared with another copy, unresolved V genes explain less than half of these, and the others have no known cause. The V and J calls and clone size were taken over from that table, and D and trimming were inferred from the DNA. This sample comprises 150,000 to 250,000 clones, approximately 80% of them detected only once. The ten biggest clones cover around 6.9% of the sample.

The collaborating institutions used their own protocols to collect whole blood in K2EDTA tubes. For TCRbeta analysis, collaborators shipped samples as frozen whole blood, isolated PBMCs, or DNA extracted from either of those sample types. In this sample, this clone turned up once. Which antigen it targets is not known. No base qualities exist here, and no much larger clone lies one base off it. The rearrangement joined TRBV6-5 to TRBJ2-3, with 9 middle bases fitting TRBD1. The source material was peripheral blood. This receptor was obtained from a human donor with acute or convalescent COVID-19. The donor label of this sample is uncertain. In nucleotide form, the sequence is TGTGCCAGCAGTTATCTGACAGGGGGGTGGACAGATACGCAGTATTTT. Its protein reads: CASSYLTGGWTDTQYF.